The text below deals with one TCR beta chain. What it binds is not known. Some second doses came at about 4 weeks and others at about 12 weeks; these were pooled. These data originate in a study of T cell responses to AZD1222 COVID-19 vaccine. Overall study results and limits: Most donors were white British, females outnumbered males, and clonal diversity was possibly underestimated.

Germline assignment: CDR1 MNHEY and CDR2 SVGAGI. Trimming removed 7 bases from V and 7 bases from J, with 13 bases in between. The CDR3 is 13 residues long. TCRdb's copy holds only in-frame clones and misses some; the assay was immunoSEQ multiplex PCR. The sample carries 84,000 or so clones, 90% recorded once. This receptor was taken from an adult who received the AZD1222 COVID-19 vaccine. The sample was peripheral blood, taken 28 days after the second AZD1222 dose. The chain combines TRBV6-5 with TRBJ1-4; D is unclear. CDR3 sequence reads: CASTGQVGEKLFF. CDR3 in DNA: TGTGCCAGCACCGGGCAAGTTGGTGAAAAACTGTTTTTT.